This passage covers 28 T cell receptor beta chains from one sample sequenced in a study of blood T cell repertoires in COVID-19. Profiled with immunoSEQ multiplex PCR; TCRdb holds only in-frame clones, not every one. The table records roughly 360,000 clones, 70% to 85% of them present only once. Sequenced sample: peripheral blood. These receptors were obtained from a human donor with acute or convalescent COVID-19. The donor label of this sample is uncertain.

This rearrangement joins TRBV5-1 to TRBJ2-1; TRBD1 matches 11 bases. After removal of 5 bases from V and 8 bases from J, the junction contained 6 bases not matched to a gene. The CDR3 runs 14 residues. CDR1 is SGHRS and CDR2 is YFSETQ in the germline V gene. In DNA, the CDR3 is TGCGCCAGCAGAAGGACAGGGGGCAGGGATGAGCAGTTCTTC. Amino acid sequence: CASRRTGGRDEQFF. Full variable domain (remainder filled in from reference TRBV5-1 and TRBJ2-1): KAGVTQTPRYLIKTRGQQVTLSCSPISGHRSVSWYQQTPGQGLQFLFEYFSETQRNKGNFPGRFSGRQFSNSRSEMNVSTLELGDSALYLCASRRTGGRDEQFFGPGTRLTVL.

Here the CDR3 DNA reads TGTGCCAGCAGTTCGGGACAGGGTTTATCAGCCCCCCAGCCCCAGCATTTT. Translating gives CASSSGQGLSAPQPQHF. The gene calls are TRBV5-8 and TRBJ1-5; 9 nucleotides match TRBD1. V lost 5 bases to trimming and J lost 7 bases; unmatched junction nucleotides: 16. Germline CDR1 is SGHTS and CDR2 is YDEGEE. The CDR3 runs 17 residues.

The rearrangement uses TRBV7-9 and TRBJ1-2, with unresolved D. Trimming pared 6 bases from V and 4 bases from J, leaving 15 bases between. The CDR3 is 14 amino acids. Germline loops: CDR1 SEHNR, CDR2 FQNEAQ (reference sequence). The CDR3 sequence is CASRGGSPTYGYTF. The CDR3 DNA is TGTGCCAGCAGGGGAGGGTCTCCGACCTATGGCTACACCTTC.

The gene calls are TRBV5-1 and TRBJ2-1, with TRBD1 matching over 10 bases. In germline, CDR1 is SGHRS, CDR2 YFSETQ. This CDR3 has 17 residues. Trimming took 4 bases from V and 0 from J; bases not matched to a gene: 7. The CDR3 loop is CASSIGQGGISYNEQFF. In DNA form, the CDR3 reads TGCGCCAGCAGCATCGGACAGGGGGGGATCTCCTACAATGAGCAGTTCTTC.

The CDR3 nucleotides are TGTGCCACGGCAGGATCCTCGGTTTTGCAGGGGGAGAGCAATCAGCCCCAGCATTTT. This encodes CATAGSSVLQGESNQPQHF. This chain joins TRBV15 and TRBJ1-5, with 7 bases fitting TRBD1. V lost 9 bases to trimming and J lost 1 base; unmatched junction nucleotides: 21. The length of the CDR3 is 19 residues. Germline-derived CDR1 and CDR2 are LNHNV and YYDKDF (reference sequence).

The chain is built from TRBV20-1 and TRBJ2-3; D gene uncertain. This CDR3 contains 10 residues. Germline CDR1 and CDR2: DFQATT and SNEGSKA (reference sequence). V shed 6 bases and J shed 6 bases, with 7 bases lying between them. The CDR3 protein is CSAQRDTQYF. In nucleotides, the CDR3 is TGCAGTGCCCAGAGGGATACGCAGTATTTT.

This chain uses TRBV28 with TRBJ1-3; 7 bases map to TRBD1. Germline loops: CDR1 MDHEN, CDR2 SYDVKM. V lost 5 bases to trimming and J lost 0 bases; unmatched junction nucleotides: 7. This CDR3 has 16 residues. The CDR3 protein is CASSPATGVSGNTIYF. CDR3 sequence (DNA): TGTGCCAGCAGTCCCGCCACAGGGGTCTCTGGAAACACCATATATTTT. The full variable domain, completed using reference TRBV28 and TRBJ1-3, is DVKVTQSSRYLVKRTGEKVFLECVQDMDHENMFWYRQDPGLGLRLIYFSYDVKMKEKGDIPEGYSVSREKKERFSLILESASTNQTSMYLCASSPATGVSGNTIYFGEGSWLTVV.

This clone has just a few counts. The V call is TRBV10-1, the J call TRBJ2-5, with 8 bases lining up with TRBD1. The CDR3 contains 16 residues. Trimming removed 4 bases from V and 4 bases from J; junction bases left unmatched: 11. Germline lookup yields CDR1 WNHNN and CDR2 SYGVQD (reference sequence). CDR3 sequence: CASSGERQGQGETQYF. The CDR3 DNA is TGCGCCAGCAGTGGGGAGCGACAGGGGCAGGGAGAGACCCAGTACTTC.

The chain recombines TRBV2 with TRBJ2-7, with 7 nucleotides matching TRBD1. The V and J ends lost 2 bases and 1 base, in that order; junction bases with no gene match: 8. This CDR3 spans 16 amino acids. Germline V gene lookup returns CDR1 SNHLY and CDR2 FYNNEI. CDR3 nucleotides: TGTGCCAGCAGTGAACCCCCCGCGACAGGGTCCTACGAGCAGTACTTC. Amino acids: CASSEPPATGSYEQYF.

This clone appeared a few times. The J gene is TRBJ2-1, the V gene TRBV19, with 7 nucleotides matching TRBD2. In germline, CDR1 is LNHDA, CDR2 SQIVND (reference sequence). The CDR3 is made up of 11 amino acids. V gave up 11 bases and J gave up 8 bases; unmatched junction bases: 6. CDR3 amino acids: CALSREDEQFF. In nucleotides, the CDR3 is TGTGCCCTCTCACGGGAGGATGAGCAGTTCTTC.

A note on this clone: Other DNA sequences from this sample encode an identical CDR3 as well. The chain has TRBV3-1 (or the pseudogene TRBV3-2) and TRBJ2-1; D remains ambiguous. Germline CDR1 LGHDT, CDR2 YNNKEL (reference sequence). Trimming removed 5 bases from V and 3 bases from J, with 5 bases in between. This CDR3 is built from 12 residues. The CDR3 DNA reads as TGTGCCAGCAGCAGACTCTACAATGAGCAGTTCTTC. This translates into CASSRLYNEQFF.

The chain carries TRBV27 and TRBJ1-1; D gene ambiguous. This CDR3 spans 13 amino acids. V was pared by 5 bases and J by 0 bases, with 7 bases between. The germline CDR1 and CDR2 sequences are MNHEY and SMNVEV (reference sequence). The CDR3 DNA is TGTGCCAGCAGTCAGGTGTTGAACACTGAAGCTTTCTTT. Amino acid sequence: CASSQVLNTEAFF.

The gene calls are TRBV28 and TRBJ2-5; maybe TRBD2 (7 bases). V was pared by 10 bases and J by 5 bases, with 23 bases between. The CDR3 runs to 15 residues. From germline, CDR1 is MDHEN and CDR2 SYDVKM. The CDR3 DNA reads TGTGCCACCAGCTACGAGGGGGGGTCAAGGGAGACCCAGTACTTC. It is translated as CATSYEGGSRETQYF.

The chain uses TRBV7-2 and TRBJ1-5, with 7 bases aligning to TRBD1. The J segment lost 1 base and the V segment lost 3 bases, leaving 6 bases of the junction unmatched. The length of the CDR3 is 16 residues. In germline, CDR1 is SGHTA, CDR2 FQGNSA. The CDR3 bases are TGTGCCAGCAGCTTGCCCGGGACAGAGAGCAATCAGCCCCAGCATTTT. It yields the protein CASSLPGTESNQPQHF.

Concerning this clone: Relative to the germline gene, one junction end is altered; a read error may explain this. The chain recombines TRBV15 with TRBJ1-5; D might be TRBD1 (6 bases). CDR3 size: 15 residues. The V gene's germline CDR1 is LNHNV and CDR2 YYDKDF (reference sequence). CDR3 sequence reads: CVTSKSGVSNQPQHF. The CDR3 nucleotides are TGTGTCACCAGCAAGTCAGGGGTTAGCAATCAGCCCCAGCATTTT.

The CDR3 DNA is TGTGCCAGCAGCTTACTCCGGGGGAGCTCCTACAATGAGCAGTTCTTC. Protein product: CASSLLRGSSYNEQFF. This sequence joins TRBV7-9 and TRBJ2-1; D might be TRBD2 (6 bases). The germline V gene encodes CDR1 SEHNR and CDR2 FQNEAQ (reference sequence). The CDR3 loop spans 16 amino acids. The ends were cut back, 2 bases at V and 0 bases at J, with 11 bases in the middle.

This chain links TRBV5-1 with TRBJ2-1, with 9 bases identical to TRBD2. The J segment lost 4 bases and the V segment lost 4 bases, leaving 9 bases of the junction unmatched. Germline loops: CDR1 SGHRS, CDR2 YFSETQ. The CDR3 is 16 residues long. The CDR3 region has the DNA TGCGCCAGCAGCCTGGTCGGTAGCGGGAGATACAATGAGCAGTTCTTC. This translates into CASSLVGSGRYNEQFF.

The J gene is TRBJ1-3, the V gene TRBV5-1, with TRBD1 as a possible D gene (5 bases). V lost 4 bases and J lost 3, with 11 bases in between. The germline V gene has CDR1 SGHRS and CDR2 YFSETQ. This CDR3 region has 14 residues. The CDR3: CASSADSFGNTIYF. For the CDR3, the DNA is TGCGCCAGCAGCGCCGACAGCTTTGGAAACACCATATATTTT.

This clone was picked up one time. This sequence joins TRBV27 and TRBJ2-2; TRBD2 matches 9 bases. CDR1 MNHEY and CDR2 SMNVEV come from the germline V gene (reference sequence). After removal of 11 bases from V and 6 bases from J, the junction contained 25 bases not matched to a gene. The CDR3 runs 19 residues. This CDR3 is CAYTPPQAGGPRGAGELFF. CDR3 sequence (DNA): TGTGCCTACACTCCCCCGCAAGCGGGAGGTCCCCGTGGGGCCGGGGAGCTGTTTTTT.

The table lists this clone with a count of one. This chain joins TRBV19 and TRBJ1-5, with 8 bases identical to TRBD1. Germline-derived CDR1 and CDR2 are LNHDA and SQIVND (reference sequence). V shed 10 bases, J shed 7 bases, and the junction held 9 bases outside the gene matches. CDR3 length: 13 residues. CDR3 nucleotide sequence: TGTGCCACCGAGGACAGGGAAGGACAGCCCCAGCATTTT. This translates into CATEDREGQPQHF.

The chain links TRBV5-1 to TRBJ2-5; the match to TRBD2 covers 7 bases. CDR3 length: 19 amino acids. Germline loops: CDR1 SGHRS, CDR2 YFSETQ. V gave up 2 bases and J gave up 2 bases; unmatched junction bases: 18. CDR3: CASSLLISALRGNQETQYF. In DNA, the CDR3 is TGCGCCAGCAGCTTACTAATTAGCGCGTTGCGGGGGAATCAAGAGACCCAGTACTTC.

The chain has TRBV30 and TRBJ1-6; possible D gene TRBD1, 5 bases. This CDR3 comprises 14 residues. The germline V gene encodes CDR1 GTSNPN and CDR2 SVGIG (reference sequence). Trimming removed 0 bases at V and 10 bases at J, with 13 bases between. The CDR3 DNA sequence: TGTGCCTGGAGTGTACAAAGGAGGGGATCACCCCTCCACTTT. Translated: CAWSVQRRGSPLHF.

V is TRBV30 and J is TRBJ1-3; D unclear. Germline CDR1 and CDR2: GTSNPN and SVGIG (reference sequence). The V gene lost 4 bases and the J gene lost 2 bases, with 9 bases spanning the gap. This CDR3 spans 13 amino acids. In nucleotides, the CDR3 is TGTGCCTGGAATCGGGGTACTGGAAACACCATATATTTT. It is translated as CAWNRGTGNTIYF.

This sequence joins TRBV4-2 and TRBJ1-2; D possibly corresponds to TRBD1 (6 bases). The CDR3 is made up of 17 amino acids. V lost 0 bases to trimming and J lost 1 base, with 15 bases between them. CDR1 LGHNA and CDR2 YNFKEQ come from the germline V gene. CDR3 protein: CASSQDWGQNLNYGYTF. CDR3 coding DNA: TGTGCCAGCAGCCAAGATTGGGGACAAAATCTTAACTATGGCTACACCTTC.

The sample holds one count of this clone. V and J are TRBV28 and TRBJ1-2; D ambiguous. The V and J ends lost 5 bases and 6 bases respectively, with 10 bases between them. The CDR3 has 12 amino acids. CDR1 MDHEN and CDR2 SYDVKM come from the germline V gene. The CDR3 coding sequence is TGTGCCAGCAGTACAACAACAAATGGCTACACCTTC. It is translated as CASSTTTNGYTF.

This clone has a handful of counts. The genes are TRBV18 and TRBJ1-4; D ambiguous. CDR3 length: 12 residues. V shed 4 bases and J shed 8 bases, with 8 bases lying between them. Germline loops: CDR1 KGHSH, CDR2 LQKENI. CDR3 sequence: CASSQTPEKLFF. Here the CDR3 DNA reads TGTGCCAGCTCACAGACACCCGAAAAACTGTTTTTT. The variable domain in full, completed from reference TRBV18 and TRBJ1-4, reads NAGVMQNPRHLVRRRGQEARLRCSPMKGHSHVYWYRQLPEEGLKFMVYLQKENIIDESGMPKERFSAEFPKEGPSILRIQQVVRGDSAAYFCASSQTPEKLFFGSGTQLSVL.

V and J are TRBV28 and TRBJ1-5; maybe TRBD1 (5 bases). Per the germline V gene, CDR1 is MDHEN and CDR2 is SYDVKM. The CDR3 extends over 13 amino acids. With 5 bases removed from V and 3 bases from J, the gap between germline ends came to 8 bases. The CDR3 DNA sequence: TGTGCCAGCAGTGGGGGGGTCAATCAGCCCCAGCATTTT. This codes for CASSGGVNQPQHF. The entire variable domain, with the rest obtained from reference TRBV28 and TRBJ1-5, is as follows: DVKVTQSSRYLVKRTGEKVFLECVQDMDHENMFWYRQDPGLGLRLIYFSYDVKMKEKGDIPEGYSVSREKKERFSLILESASTNQTSMYLCASSGGVNQPQHFGDGTRLSIL.

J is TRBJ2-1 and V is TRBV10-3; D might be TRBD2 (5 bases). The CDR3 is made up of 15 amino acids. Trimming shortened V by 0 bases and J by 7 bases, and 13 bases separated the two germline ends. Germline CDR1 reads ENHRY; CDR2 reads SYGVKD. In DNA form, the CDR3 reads TGTGCCATCAGTGAGTCGAGGGAGATGGGGAATGAGCAGTTCTTC. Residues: CAISESREMGNEQFF.